This T cell receptor (beta chain) was observed in a study of T cells in narcolepsy. Study in general: Donors had narcolepsy type 1 or type 2, or were healthy controls.

Study conclusions and caveats: Same-patient CSF and blood CD4+ T cell clonotypes included HCRT-specific and TRIB2-specific autoreactive ones.

Per the germline V gene, CDR1 is SGHVS and CDR2 is FNYEAQ. This CDR3 region has 15 residues. V lost 4 bases and J lost 2, with 13 bases in between. Remarks on this clone: Its antigen is undetermined.

Assay used: immunoSEQ multiplex PCR; TCRdb lists only in-frame clones, some missing. The top ten hold approximately 24% of the sample, which has approximately 9,400 clones, around 70% seen once. The sequence came from a human donor with narcolepsy. V usage is TRBV7-6 and J usage is TRBJ2-3; D is unclear. Sequencing used CD45RA- memory CD8+ T cells from PBMCs. The CDR3: CASSSREANTDTQYF. In DNA form, the CDR3 reads TGTGCCAGCAGCTCACGAGAAGCGAACACAGATACGCAGTATTTT. Drawing the rest from reference TRBV7-6 and TRBJ2-3, the complete variable domain is GAGVSQSPRYKVTKRGQDVALRCDPISGHVSLYWYRQALGQGPEFLTYFNYEAQQDKSGLPNDRFSAERPEGSISTLTIQRTEQRDSAMYRCASSSREANTDTQYFGPGTRLTVL.